This T cell receptor beta chain came from a study of a mutant IDH1 vaccine in newly diagnosed glioma. Study overall: Initiation of the vaccine course occurred 4-6 weeks after radiotherapy alone, or alongside temozolomide cycles. Patients got radiotherapy, temozolomide, or both beforehand, and most got both.

Time point denoted: week 35, safety follow-up. What each vaccine dose contained was 300 ug of mutant IDH1 20-mer peptide, accompanied by topical imiquimod. Trimming took off 8 bases at V and 8 bases at J, with 21 bases between the two ends. Germline CDR1 and CDR2: ENHRY and SYGVKD. The CDR3 runs to 14 residues. The assay was immunoSEQ multiplex PCR, and TCRdb's table has in-frame clones only and misses some. This sample has about 32,000 clones, with around 80% found just once. In regard to this clone: The target antigen is unknown.

The clonotype originates from a middle-aged man with glioma. Some clones in this sample may be carry-over from other donors' samples. The sequences come from PBMCs, collected from a glioma patient whose treatment included an IDH1 peptide vaccine. This chain joins TRBV10-3 and TRBJ1-2; no clear D. DNA for the CDR3: TGTGCCATCCGCGCCAGCGTCGACTCGCAGGGCTACACCTTC. Residues: CAIRASVDSQGYTF.